Presented here are 31 T cell receptor beta chains from one specimen sequenced in a study of T-cell reconstitution after alpha-beta-depleted transplantation in children. Preparation of the TCRbeta library involved a method that used unique molecular identifiers. TCRdb used MiXCR to reprocess the PCR reads, holding one entry per CDR3 protein. The repertoire holds about 110,000 distinct CDR3 sequences, with 5.5% to 7% as singletons. Sequenced material: PBMCs, mostly from graft donor cells, taken 360 days after TCRalphabeta/CD19-depleted stem cell transplant. The source is a male patient under 10 years old who had a stem cell transplant for acute lymphoblastic leukemia, so the T cells may come from the graft donor.

This clonotype was seen ten or more times. V is TRBV7-6 and J is TRBJ1-1; 11 nucleotides agree with TRBD1. The CDR3 extends over 14 amino acids. The junction had 2 bases not matched to a gene; V was cut back by 5 bases and J by 3 bases. Germline CDR1 is SGHVS and CDR2 is FNYEAQ. The CDR3 bases are TGTGCCAGCAGCACGGGACAGGGGGACACTGAAGCTTTCTTT. Residues: CASSTGQGDTEAFF.

The chain uses TRBV5-6 and TRBJ2-1; D is undetermined. Trimming cost V 4 bases and J 2 bases, with 13 bases left between them. The germline gives CDR1 SGHDT, CDR2 YYEEEE. This CDR3 spans 15 amino acids. The CDR3 protein is CASSPGLATYNEQFF. CDR3 in DNA: TGTGCCAGCAGCCCTGGGCTCGCGACCTACAATGAGCAGTTCTTC.

The chain joins TRBV9 to TRBJ2-2; tentative D call: TRBD1 (7 bases). Germline values: CDR1 SGDLS, CDR2 YYNGEE. Between the trimmed V and J ends, which lost 0 bases and 3 bases, there was a span of 12 bases. This CDR3 is built from 16 residues. Here the CDR3 reads CASSVEGRGDTGELFF. The CDR3 DNA sequence: TGTGCCAGCAGCGTAGAAGGCAGGGGGGACACCGGGGAGCTGTTTTTT.

This clonotype was seen ten or more times. V gene TRBV7-9 combines with J gene TRBJ1-5, with TRBD1 as a possible D gene (6 bases). Trimming took off 1 base at V and 0 bases at J, with 10 bases between the two ends. Germline-derived CDR1 and CDR2 are SEHNR and FQNEAQ (reference sequence). The CDR3 loop spans 16 amino acids. Written as DNA, the CDR3 is TGTGCCAGCAGCTTAGGGGCAGGGGATAGCAATCAGCCCCAGCATTTT. It translates to CASSLGAGDSNQPQHF.

V usage is TRBV28 and J usage is TRBJ1-1; D is ambiguous. V lost 3 bases and J 0 bases, leaving 8 bases between the germline ends. The CDR3 has 14 residues. Per the germline V gene, CDR1 is MDHEN and CDR2 is SYDVKM. CDR3 sequence: CASSFIQLNTEAFF. The CDR3 bases are TGTGCCAGCAGTTTCATACAGTTGAACACTGAAGCTTTCTTT.

The chain combines TRBV7-8 with TRBJ1-1; tentatively, D is TRBD1 (5 bases). V was clipped by 8 bases and J by 4 bases, with 20 bases between them. This CDR3 contains 15 residues. CDR1 and CDR2 (germline): SGHVS, FQNEAQ. The CDR3: CASGAGSIGGTEAFF. CDR3 DNA: TGTGCCAGCGGGGCAGGGAGTATCGGGGGCACTGAAGCTTTCTTT.

The sample holds a few counts of this clonotype. The chain uses TRBV7-9 and TRBJ1-2; 7 nucleotides align to TRBD1. CDR3 length equals 15 residues. In germline, CDR1 is SEHNR, CDR2 FQNEAQ (reference sequence). V lost 10 bases and J lost 4; bases outside the gene matches: 15. The CDR3 here is CATWPEAGQIYGYTF. The CDR3 DNA reads as TGTGCCACTTGGCCGGAGGCGGGACAGATCTATGGCTACACCTTC.

In this sample, this clonotype turned up many times. The genes are TRBV20-1 and TRBJ2-3, with 9 bases fitting TRBD1. The CDR3 spans 17 residues. V lost 0 bases to trimming and J lost 3 bases; unmatched junction nucleotides: 10. Germline CDR1 and CDR2: DFQATT and SNEGSKA (reference sequence). The CDR3: CSARDSRDRDGTDTQYF. CDR3 sequence (DNA): TGCAGTGCTAGAGATTCAAGGGACAGGGATGGTACAGATACGCAGTATTTT.

This clonotype was seen many times. The genes are TRBV7-8 and TRBJ2-3; TRBD2 might be the D (6 bases). V lost 8 bases and J lost 2, with 14 bases in between. The CDR3 is 14 amino acids. The germline V gene encodes CDR1 SGHVS and CDR2 FQNEAQ. In nucleotides, the CDR3 is TGTGCCAGCTCCGGTGGAGGGCCCACAGATACGCAGTATTTT. This translates into CASSGGGPTDTQYF.

This clonotype was counted at least ten times. This chain connects TRBV20-1 to TRBJ2-1, with D possibly matching TRBD2 (5 bases). The V end was cut by 5 bases, the J end by 8 bases, with 19 bases between. The CDR3 loop spans 14 amino acids. The germline gives CDR1 DFQATT, CDR2 SNEGSKA (reference sequence). For the CDR3, the DNA is TGCAGTGCTGTACACTATCGGGGATATGATGAGCAGTTCTTC. As protein: CSAVHYRGYDEQFF.

CDR3 coding DNA: TGTGCCAGCAGCTTAGCCCTAAATCAGCCCCAGCATTTT. Residues: CASSLALNQPQHF. The V gene is TRBV7-9, the J gene TRBJ1-5; D is uncertain. From germline, CDR1 is SEHNR and CDR2 FQNEAQ (reference sequence). With 0 bases removed from V and 4 bases from J, the gap between germline ends came to 4 bases. This CDR3 spans 13 amino acids.

This clonotype was recorded many times. The chain combines TRBV6-4 with TRBJ2-1; TRBD2 matches 11 bases. Germline V gene lookup returns CDR1 MRHNA and CDR2 SNTAGT. Trimming at V came to 5 bases and at J to 6 bases, leaving 9 bases not matched to a gene. CDR3 size: 16 residues. For the CDR3, the DNA is TGTGCCAGCAGTCCTCGACTAGCGGGGCCAGTCAATGAGCAGTTCTTC. Protein sequence: CASSPRLAGPVNEQFF.

This clonotype was seen repeatedly, ten times or more. The chain couples TRBV25-1 to TRBJ2-7; TRBD2 is a possible D gene (7 bases). Trimming took 3 bases from V and 6 from J, leaving 21 bases between them. Germline values: CDR1 MGHDK, CDR2 SYGVNS. The CDR3 spans 16 residues. CDR3 DNA sequence: TGTGCCAGCAGTGAGGAGGATGGGGGGGCGCGATTCGAGCAGTACTTC. Encoded protein: CASSEEDGGARFEQYF.

In its sample, this clonotype was seen a few times. This chain joins TRBV6-5 and TRBJ2-7, with a tentative D call TRBD2 (5 bases). Trimming took 0 bases from V and 7 from J, leaving 13 bases between them. Looked up from germline, CDR1 is MNHEY and CDR2 is SVGAGI. The CDR3 has 14 amino acids. The CDR3 loop reads CASSYSRQSGEQYF. CDR3 coding DNA: TGTGCCAGCAGTTACTCGAGGCAGAGCGGAGAGCAGTACTTC.

This clonotype was picked up a small number of times. The chain links TRBV27 to TRBJ2-7, with unresolved D. From germline, CDR1 is MNHEY and CDR2 SMNVEV (reference sequence). The CDR3 consists of 15 residues. The V end was cut by 6 bases, the J end by 2 bases, with 17 bases between. The CDR3 loop is CASSHGRGLTYEQYF. DNA of the CDR3: TGTGCCAGCAGCCACGGGCGCGGCCTGACCTACGAGCAGTACTTC.

The chain employs TRBV27 and TRBJ2-7, with D tentatively TRBD1 or TRBD2 (5 bases each). The CDR3 covers 14 residues. With 6 bases removed from V and 6 bases from J, the gap between germline ends came to 18 bases. In germline, CDR1 is MNHEY, CDR2 SMNVEV (reference sequence). This CDR3 reads CASRPLGQEGEQYF. CDR3 sequence (DNA): TGTGCCAGCAGGCCCCTCGGACAAGAGGGCGAGCAGTACTTC.

Only a few counts were recorded for this clonotype. This chain connects TRBV4-3 to TRBJ2-5; a weak D match, TRBD1 (6 bases). Germline V lookup: CDR1 LGHNA, CDR2 YSLEER. V was cut by 6 bases and J by 5 bases, with 16 bases left in between. The CDR3 length is 14 residues. CDR3 nucleotides: TGCGCCAGCAGTTACAGGGTCCGATGGGAGACCCAGTACTTC. Protein product: CASSYRVRWETQYF.

This clonotype came up many times. The rearrangement uses TRBV15 and TRBJ2-1, with 10 bases matching TRBD2. J lost 2 bases, V lost 5 bases, and 6 bases had no gene match. The CDR3 runs 16 residues. The germline V gene has CDR1 LNHNV and CDR2 YYDKDF (reference sequence). The CDR3 bases are TGTGCCACCAGCGAGGGGACTAGCGACCCCTACAATGAGCAGTTCTTC. Protein sequence: CATSEGTSDPYNEQFF.

This clonotype was recorded at least ten times. J is TRBJ1-5 and V is TRBV12-5; D ambiguous. Per germline, CDR1 LGHNT and CDR2 FRNRAP. The germline V and J ends were trimmed by 5 bases and 9 bases, with 8 bases remaining between them. This CDR3 has 11 amino acids. In nucleotides, the CDR3 is TGTGCTAGTGGTACCGGCCGGCCCCAGCATTTT. Amino acids: CASGTGRPQHF.

This clonotype has only a few counts. This chain connects TRBV5-6 to TRBJ2-7; TRBD1 agrees at 7 bases. CDR3 length: 12 residues. V shed 0 bases and J 7 bases; nucleotides not matched to a gene: 1. The germline V gene encodes CDR1 SGHDT and CDR2 YYEEEE. CDR3 loop: CASSLEDREQYF. The CDR3 region has the DNA TGTGCCAGCAGCTTGGAGGACAGGGAGCAGTACTTC.

This clonotype was detected ten times or more. V is TRBV7-2 and J is TRBJ2-5, with 14 bases lining up with TRBD2. J was trimmed by 3 bases and V by 4 bases; bases with no gene match: 4. This CDR3 contains 16 residues. Germline V gene sequence: CDR1 SGHTA, CDR2 FQGNSA. CDR3 protein: CASSWPGLAGEETQYF. The CDR3 DNA is TGTGCCAGCAGCTGGCCGGGACTAGCGGGAGAAGAGACCCAGTACTTC. Full variable domain (remainder filled in from reference TRBV7-2 and TRBJ2-5): GAGVSQSPSNKVTEKGKDVELRCDPISGHTALYWYRQSLGQGLEFLIYFQGNSAPDKSGLPSDRFSAERTGGSVSTLTIQRTQQEDSAVYLCASSWPGLAGEETQYFGPGTRLLVL.

The chain recombines TRBV5-1 with TRBJ1-6; possibly TRBD1 for D (6 bases). V shed 2 bases and J shed 3 bases, with 9 bases lying between them. The CDR3 extends over 15 amino acids. Germline loops: CDR1 SGHRS, CDR2 YFSETQ. This chain's CDR3 is CASSFTGIYNSPLHF. In nucleotides, the CDR3 is TGCGCCAGCAGCTTTACAGGGATCTATAATTCACCCCTCCACTTT.

J is TRBJ2-7 and V is TRBV7-2; 7 bases are shared with TRBD1. The J segment lost 4 bases and the V segment lost 0 bases, leaving 6 bases of the junction unmatched. The germline V gene has CDR1 SGHTA and CDR2 FQGNSA. This CDR3 is 15 amino acids long. DNA of the CDR3: TGTGCCAGCAGCTTAGCAGGGGGCCCTAAGTACGAGCAGTACTTC. Protein product: CASSLAGGPKYEQYF.

This clonotype was seen repeatedly, ten times or more. This rearrangement joins TRBV29-1 to TRBJ2-5; the D is unclear. CDR3 length: 12 amino acids. Germline values: CDR1 SQVTM, CDR2 ANQGSEA. Trimming stripped 5 bases from V and 1 base from J, with 8 bases between. CDR3 nucleotides: TGCAGCGTTTACGGCCCCCAAGAGACCCAGTACTTC. Amino acids: CSVYGPQETQYF.

This clonotype showed up just a few times. The rearrangement joins TRBV28 to TRBJ2-2; D remains unclear. The CDR3 is 14 amino acids. V was cut by 5 bases and J by 0 bases, with 7 bases left in between. CDR1 and CDR2 from the germline V gene are MDHEN and SYDVKM. The CDR3 bases are TGTGCCAGCAGTATCACAGCGAACACCGGGGAGCTGTTTTTT. Encoded protein: CASSITANTGELFF.

At least ten counts were recorded for this clonotype. The J gene is TRBJ2-7, the V gene TRBV21-1; TRBD2, the table's D call, lacks a check against the DNA. TRBV21-1 is shown as a pseudogene. The CDR3 contains 16 residues. DNA of the CDR3: TGTGCCAGCAGCAAAGTTAGCGGGAGGGCGGCTTACGAGCAGTACTTC. It codes for CASSKVSGRAAYEQYF.

There are a few counts of this clonotype. The chain couples TRBV5-1 to TRBJ1-2, with 8 positions matching TRBD1. CDR3 length: 15 amino acids. The junction had 9 bases not matched to a gene; V was cut back by 4 bases and J by 4 bases. CDR1 and CDR2 (germline): SGHRS, YFSETQ. The CDR3 here is CASSPAGGAGYGYTF. DNA of the CDR3: TGCGCCAGCAGCCCCGCAGGGGGCGCGGGCTATGGCTACACCTTC.

The sample holds many counts of this clonotype. The V and J genes are TRBV6-1 and TRBJ2-7; 7 bases fit TRBD1. There are 15 residues in the CDR3. V was clipped by 3 bases and J by 0 bases; unmatched bases: 5. Germline V lookup: CDR1 MNHNS, CDR2 SASEGT. In nucleotides, the CDR3 is TGTGCCAGCAGTGAGGAGAGGGGGCCCTCCTACGAGCAGTACTTC. Protein product: CASSEERGPSYEQYF.

This clonotype was observed a few times. The gene calls are TRBV27 and TRBJ2-7; 8 nucleotides agree with TRBD1. CDR3 length: 16 residues. Germline values: CDR1 MNHEY, CDR2 SMNVEV (reference sequence). V lost 5 bases to trimming and J lost 3 bases; unmatched junction nucleotides: 12. CDR3 sequence reads: CASSPSTGDENYEQYF. CDR3 coding DNA: TGTGCCAGCAGTCCCTCGACAGGGGATGAGAACTACGAGCAGTACTTC.

In this sample, this clonotype turned up a few times. In DNA, the CDR3 is TGCAGCGTTGGAGGCGGGCTTCACTACGAGCAGTACTTC. Amino acid sequence: CSVGGGLHYEQYF. The genes are TRBV29-1 and TRBJ2-7; D might be TRBD2 (5 bases). V was shortened by 4 bases and J by 3 bases, with 13 bases between the two germline ends. Germline V gene data show CDR1 as SQVTM and CDR2 as ANQGSEA. The CDR3 runs 13 residues.

In this sample, this clonotype turned up many times. The chain combines TRBV25-1 with TRBJ2-5; no firm D call. Germline-derived CDR1 and CDR2 are MGHDK and SYGVNS. V was pared by 4 bases and J by 2 bases, with 11 bases between. The CDR3 runs to 14 residues. CDR3 DNA: TGTGCCAGCAGTGGAGGTGGCAGGCAAGAGACCCAGTACTTC. Translation: CASSGGGRQETQYF.